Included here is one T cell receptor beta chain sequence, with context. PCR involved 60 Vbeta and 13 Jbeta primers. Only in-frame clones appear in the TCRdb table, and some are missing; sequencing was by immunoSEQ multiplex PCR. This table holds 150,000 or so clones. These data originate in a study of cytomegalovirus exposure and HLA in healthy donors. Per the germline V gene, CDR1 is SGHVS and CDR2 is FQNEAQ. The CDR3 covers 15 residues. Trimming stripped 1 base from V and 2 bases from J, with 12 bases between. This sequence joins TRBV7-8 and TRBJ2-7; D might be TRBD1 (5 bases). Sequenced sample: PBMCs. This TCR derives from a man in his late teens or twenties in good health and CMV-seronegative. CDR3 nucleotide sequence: TGTGCCAGCAGCTTAGGGCAGGGAATGGCCTACGAGCAGTACTTC. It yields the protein CASSLGQGMAYEQYF. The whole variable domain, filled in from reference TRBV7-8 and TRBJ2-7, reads GAGVSQSPRYKVAKRGQDVALRCDPISGHVSLFWYQQALGQGPEFLTYFQNEAQLDKSGLPSDRFFAERPEGSVSTLKIQRTQQEDSAVYLCASSLGQGMAYEQYFGPGTRLTVT.